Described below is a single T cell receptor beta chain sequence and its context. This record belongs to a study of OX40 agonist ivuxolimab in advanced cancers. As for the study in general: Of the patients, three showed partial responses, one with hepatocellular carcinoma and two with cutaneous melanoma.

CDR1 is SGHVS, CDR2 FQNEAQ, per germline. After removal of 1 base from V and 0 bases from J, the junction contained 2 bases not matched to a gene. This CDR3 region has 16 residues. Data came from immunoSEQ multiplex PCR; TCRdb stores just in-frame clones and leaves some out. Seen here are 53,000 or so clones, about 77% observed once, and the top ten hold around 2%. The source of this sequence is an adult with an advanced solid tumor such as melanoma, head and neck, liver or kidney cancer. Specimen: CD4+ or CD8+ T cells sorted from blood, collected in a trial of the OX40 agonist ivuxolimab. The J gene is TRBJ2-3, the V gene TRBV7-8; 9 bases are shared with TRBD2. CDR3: CASSLGLADSTDTQYF. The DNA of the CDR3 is TGTGCCAGCAGCTTAGGACTAGCGGATAGCACAGATACGCAGTATTTT.